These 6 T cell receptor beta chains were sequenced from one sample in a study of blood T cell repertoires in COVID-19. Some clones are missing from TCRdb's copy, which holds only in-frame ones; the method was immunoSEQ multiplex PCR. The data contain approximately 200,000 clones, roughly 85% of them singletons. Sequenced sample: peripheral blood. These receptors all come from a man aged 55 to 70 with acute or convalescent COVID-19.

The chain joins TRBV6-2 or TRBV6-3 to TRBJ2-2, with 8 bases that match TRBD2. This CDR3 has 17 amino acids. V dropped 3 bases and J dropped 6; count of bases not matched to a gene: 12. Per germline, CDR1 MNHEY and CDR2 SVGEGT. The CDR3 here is CASSYLLGRADAGELFF. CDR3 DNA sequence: TGTGCCAGCAGTTATCTTCTCGGGAGGGCCGACGCCGGGGAGCTGTTTTTT.

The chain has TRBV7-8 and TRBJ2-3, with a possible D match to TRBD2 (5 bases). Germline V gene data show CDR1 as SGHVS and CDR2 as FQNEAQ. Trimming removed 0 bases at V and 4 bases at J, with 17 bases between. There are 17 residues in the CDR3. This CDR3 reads CASSLAALMGSPDTQYF. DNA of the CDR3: TGTGCCAGCAGCTTAGCGGCCCTGATGGGGAGCCCAGATACGCAGTATTTT.

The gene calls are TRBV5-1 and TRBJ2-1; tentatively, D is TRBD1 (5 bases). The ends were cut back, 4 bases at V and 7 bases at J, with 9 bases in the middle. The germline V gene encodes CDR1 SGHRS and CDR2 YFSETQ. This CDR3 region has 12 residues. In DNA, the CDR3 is TGCGCCAGCAGCCGTCAGGGAAATGAGCAGTTCTTC. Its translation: CASSRQGNEQFF.

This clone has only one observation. CDR3 region: CASSLRDSHYEQYF. The CDR3 DNA reads as TGTGCCAGCAGCCTCCGGGACTCTCACTACGAGCAGTACTTC. The rearrangement links TRBV7-9 to TRBJ2-7; D might be TRBD2 (6 bases). The V and J ends lost 5 bases and 3 bases respectively, with 14 bases between them. CDR1 and CDR2 from the germline V gene are SEHNR and FQNEAQ (reference sequence). This CDR3 is built from 14 residues.

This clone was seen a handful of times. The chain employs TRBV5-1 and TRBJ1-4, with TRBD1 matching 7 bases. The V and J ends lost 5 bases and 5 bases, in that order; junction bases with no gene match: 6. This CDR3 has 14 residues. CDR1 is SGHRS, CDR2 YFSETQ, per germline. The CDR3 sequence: CASSLAGQNEKLFF. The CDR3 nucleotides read TGCGCCAGCAGTCTCGCGGGACAGAATGAAAAACTGTTTTTT. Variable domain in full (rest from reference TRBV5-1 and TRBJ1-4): KAGVTQTPRYLIKTRGQQVTLSCSPISGHRSVSWYQQTPGQGLQFLFEYFSETQRNKGNFPGRFSGRQFSNSRSEMNVSTLELGDSALYLCASSLAGQNEKLFFGSGTQLSVL.

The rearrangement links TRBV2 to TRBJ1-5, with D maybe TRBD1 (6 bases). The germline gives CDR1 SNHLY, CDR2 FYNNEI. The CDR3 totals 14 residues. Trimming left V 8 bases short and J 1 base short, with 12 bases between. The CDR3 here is CASEGGASNQPQHF. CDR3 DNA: TGTGCCAGCGAGGGGGGGGCAAGCAATCAGCCCCAGCATTTT.